The 25 T cell receptor beta chains below were found in one sample sequenced in a study of cytomegalovirus exposure and HLA in healthy donors. 60 Vbeta and 13 Jbeta primers were used in PCR. The table came from immunoSEQ multiplex PCR; TCRdb's copy has only in-frame clones and leaves some out. The sample carries about 190,000 clones, 87% recorded once. Material for sequencing was PBMCs. The receptors stem from a boy aged 2 to 9 in good health and CMV-seronegative.

V gene TRBV9 combines with J gene TRBJ2-1; 9 nucleotides align to TRBD1. Germline CDR1 SGDLS, CDR2 YYNGEE. V lost 4 bases and J lost 7; bases outside the gene matches: 9. This CDR3 contains 15 residues. The CDR3 region is CASSPSGTGQNEQFF. CDR3 DNA sequence: TGTGCCAGCAGCCCGAGCGGGACAGGGCAGAATGAGCAGTTCTTC.

The chain is built from TRBV5-4 and TRBJ1-4; 11 bases match TRBD1. The germline V gene has CDR1 SGHNT and CDR2 YYREEE (reference sequence). V was clipped by 2 bases and J by 4 bases; unmatched bases: 1. The CDR3 is made up of 15 amino acids. The CDR3 DNA reads as TGTGCCAGCAGCTTAGGGACAGGGGGTAATGAAAAACTGTTTTTT. This sequence encodes CASSLGTGGNEKLFF.

This clone has just one count. This CDR3 is CAAHGREGRNTQYF. The CDR3 nucleotides are TGTGCCGCACATGGGCGGGAGGGCCGTAATACGCAGTATTTT. The chain has TRBV28 and TRBJ2-3; 9 bases align to TRBD2. The CDR3 contains 14 residues. Germline lookup yields CDR1 MDHEN and CDR2 SYDVKM. V lost 11 bases to trimming and J lost 7 bases; unmatched junction nucleotides: 13.

The DNA of the CDR3 is TGTGCCAGCAAGGACCGGGACAGGGCACGGTTCACTGAAGCTTTCTTT. As protein: CASKDRDRARFTEAFF. This chain links TRBV28 with TRBJ1-1, with 9 positions matching TRBD1. From germline, CDR1 is MDHEN and CDR2 SYDVKM. Trimming at V came to 7 bases and at J to 4 bases, leaving 13 bases not matched to a gene. The CDR3 sequence is 16 residues long.

This chain uses TRBV15 with TRBJ2-5; 7 positions agree with TRBD2. The tail of the sequence fits TRBJ2-7 better, so the J call may be wrong. Per germline, CDR1 LNHNV and CDR2 YYDKDF (reference sequence). This CDR3 spans 14 amino acids. The CDR3 loop reads CATSFPGTNYEQYF. DNA of the CDR3: TGTGCCACCAGCTTTCCCGGGACTAACTACGAGCAGTACTTC.

This clone appeared a single time. V is TRBV29-1 and J is TRBJ2-1; 10 bases fit TRBD2. The germline V gene has CDR1 SQVTM and CDR2 ANQGSEA. The CDR3 spans 14 residues. V trimming: 7 bases; J trimming: 3 bases; junction bases outside the gene matches: 6. The CDR3 DNA follows: TGCAGCGCGGGAGGACTAGCGGTCTACAATGAGCAGTTCTTC. It codes for CSAGGLAVYNEQFF.

The table lists this clone with a count of one. This chain connects TRBV5-1 to TRBJ1-3; D ambiguous. Germline V gene sequence: CDR1 SGHRS, CDR2 YFSETQ. Trimming took off 1 base at V and 8 bases at J, with 10 bases between the two ends. CDR3 length: 13 amino acids. In nucleotides, the CDR3 is TGCGCCAGCAGCTTGTGGCAAAGTGACACCATATATTTT. This translates into CASSLWQSDTIYF.

V usage is TRBV7-9 and J usage is TRBJ1-1; D is possibly TRBD1 (6 bases). V lost 3 bases, J lost 12 bases, and 14 bases lay in between. Germline V lookup: CDR1 SEHNR, CDR2 FQNEAQ (reference sequence). The CDR3 covers 12 residues. CDR3 residues: CASSFGGREPFF. As DNA, the CDR3 is TGTGCCAGCAGCTTTGGGGGCAGGGAGCCTTTCTTT.

The chain links TRBV28 to TRBJ2-3; 10 bases map to TRBD1. Germline loops: CDR1 MDHEN, CDR2 SYDVKM. The CDR3 length is 14 residues. With 3 bases clipped from V and 6 bases from J, the junction kept 3 bases outside the gene matches. The CDR3 sequence: CASSFAGQGDTQYF. In nucleotides, the CDR3 is TGTGCCAGCAGTTTCGCGGGACAGGGGGATACGCAGTATTTT. The variable domain in full, with the rest retrieved from reference TRBV28 and TRBJ2-3, is DVKVTQSSRYLVKRTGEKVFLECVQDMDHENMFWYRQDPGLGLRLIYFSYDVKMKEKGDIPEGYSVSREKKERFSLILESASTNQTSMYLCASSFAGQGDTQYFGPGTRLTVL.

The chain links TRBV27 to TRBJ2-3; D is possibly TRBD2 (6 bases). This CDR3 is built from 14 residues. The germline V and J ends were trimmed by 7 bases and 0 bases, with 11 bases remaining between them. CDR1 is MNHEY, CDR2 SMNVEV, per germline (reference sequence). The CDR3 here is CASTRGTSTDTQYF. The DNA for the CDR3 is TGTGCCAGCACCCGGGGGACTAGCACAGATACGCAGTATTTT.

The CDR3 region is CASKHQDYGYTF. CDR3 bases: TGTGCCAGCAAACACCAGGACTATGGCTACACCTTC. The gene calls are TRBV6-1 and TRBJ1-2; the D is unclear. The CDR3 is 12 amino acids. Trimming removed 7 bases from V and 3 bases from J, with 9 bases in between. Germline V gene sequence: CDR1 MNHNS, CDR2 SASEGT.

The chain recombines TRBV2 with TRBJ2-5; TRBD1 agrees at 8 bases. CDR1 and CDR2 from the germline V gene are SNHLY and FYNNEI. This CDR3 comprises 15 residues. Trimming at V came to 7 bases and at J to 6 bases, leaving 13 bases not matched to a gene. The CDR3 loop reads CASTDPGQEPKTQYF. CDR3 nucleotides: TGTGCCAGCACCGACCCGGGACAGGAACCTAAGACCCAGTACTTC.

This clone was recorded only once. V is TRBV7-9 and J is TRBJ1-1; possible D gene TRBD1, 5 bases. V lost 4 bases and J 0 bases, leaving 12 bases between the germline ends. Germline lookup yields CDR1 SEHNR and CDR2 FQNEAQ (reference sequence). The CDR3 spans 15 residues. CDR3 in amino acids: CASSSPTAMNTEAFF. DNA for the CDR3: TGTGCCAGCAGCTCCCCGACAGCTATGAACACTGAAGCTTTCTTT.

The J gene is TRBJ2-3, the V gene TRBV29-1, with 10 bases identical to TRBD2. Germline lookup yields CDR1 SQVTM and CDR2 ANQGSEA. J gave up 5 bases and V 6 bases, and 5 bases lay outside the gene matches. This CDR3 has 13 residues. CDR3 coding DNA: TGCAGCGTGGGTGGACTAGCGGTAGATACGCAGTATTTT. This translates into CSVGGLAVDTQYF.

The table lists this clone with a count of one. The genes are TRBV2 and TRBJ1-2; weak D call: TRBD1 (6 bases). This CDR3 has 15 residues. V was clipped by 7 bases and J by 8 bases, with 23 bases between them. In germline, CDR1 is SNHLY, CDR2 FYNNEI. This CDR3 reads CASKFGGRLQEGYTF. The DNA of the CDR3 is TGTGCCAGCAAATTCGGGGGGCGCTTACAAGAGGGCTACACCTTC.

This clone occurred once. V gene TRBV9 combines with J gene TRBJ2-3; perhaps TRBD1 as D (5 bases). Germline CDR1 reads SGDLS; CDR2 reads YYNGEE. V lost 3 bases, J lost 0 bases, and 11 bases lay in between. The CDR3 is 15 residues long. CDR3 in amino acids: CASSGQGASTDTQYF. The CDR3 DNA is TGTGCCAGCAGCGGGCAGGGTGCTAGCACAGATACGCAGTATTTT.

CDR3 region: CASSGLAGGYEQYF. The CDR3 region has the DNA TGTGCCAGCAGCGGACTAGCGGGAGGCTACGAGCAGTACTTC. This chain joins TRBV9 and TRBJ2-5, with TRBD2 matching over 13 bases. The J call may be incorrect, as the DNA end agrees better with TRBJ2-7. The CDR3 spans 14 residues. CDR1 is SGDLS and CDR2 is YYNGEE in the germline V gene.

The genes are TRBV28 and TRBJ2-3, with TRBD2 matching 9 bases. Germline CDR1 and CDR2: MDHEN and SYDVKM. The CDR3 extends over 16 amino acids. V shed 2 bases and J 9 bases; nucleotides not matched to a gene: 12. This CDR3 is CASSLRLAGTTATQYF. The CDR3 nucleotides read TGTGCCAGCAGTTTAAGGCTAGCGGGGACGACAGCGACGCAGTATTTT.

The sample holds a few counts of this clone. The rearrangement links TRBV6-1 to TRBJ2-1; the D is unclear. From germline, CDR1 is MNHNS and CDR2 SASEGT. The CDR3 loop spans 13 amino acids. V was pared by 11 bases and J by 0 bases, with 11 bases between. CDR3 loop: CAGTESSYNEQFF. DNA of the CDR3: TGTGCCGGAACAGAGAGCTCCTACAATGAGCAGTTCTTC.

This clone was recorded a few times. This rearrangement joins TRBV5-1 to TRBJ2-1; D uncertain. Trimming pared 4 bases from V and 7 bases from J, leaving 12 bases between. The CDR3 spans 13 residues. The germline gives CDR1 SGHRS, CDR2 YFSETQ. The CDR3: CASSTNGVNEQFF. The CDR3 bases are TGCGCCAGCAGCACAAACGGAGTAAATGAGCAGTTCTTC. Together with reference TRBV5-1 and TRBJ2-1, the CDR3 gives the full variable domain: KAGVTQTPRYLIKTRGQQVTLSCSPISGHRSVSWYQQTPGQGLQFLFEYFSETQRNKGNFPGRFSGRQFSNSRSEMNVSTLELGDSALYLCASSTNGVNEQFFGPGTRLTVL.

The rearrangement links TRBV7-2 to TRBJ1-1, with TRBD1 as a possible D gene (6 bases). The germline CDR1 and CDR2 sequences are SGHTA and FQGNSA. CDR3 length equals 15 residues. V was clipped by 5 bases and J by 3 bases, with 16 bases between them. The CDR3, as DNA: TGTGCCAGCAGCCGGCTGACAGGACGATACACTGAAGCTTTCTTT. Residues: CASSRLTGRYTEAFF.

This chain links TRBV15 with TRBJ1-3, with D maybe TRBD1 (6 bases). V was cut by 1 base and J by 4 bases, with 14 bases left in between. CDR1 and CDR2 (germline): LNHNV, YYDKDF (reference sequence). The CDR3 loop spans 16 amino acids. The CDR3 is CATSRAVGQRGNTIYF. CDR3 bases: TGTGCCACCAGCAGAGCTGTTGGACAGAGAGGAAACACCATATATTTT. Together with reference TRBV15 and TRBJ1-3, the CDR3 gives the full variable domain: DAMVIQNPRYQVTQFGKPVTLSCSQTLNHNVMYWYQQKSSQAPKLLFHYYDKDFNNEADTPDNFQSRRPNTSFCFLDIRSPGLGDTAMYLCATSRAVGQRGNTIYFGEGSWLTVV.

The gene calls are TRBV11-2 and TRBJ2-2; no definite D call. Germline V gene data show CDR1 as SGHAT and CDR2 as FQNNGV. V gave up 5 bases and J gave up 1 base, with 8 bases separating them. The CDR3 length is 14 residues. The CDR3 is CASSPSLNTGELFF. The CDR3 DNA reads TGTGCCAGCAGCCCTTCTTTGAACACCGGGGAGCTGTTTTTT.

The chain couples TRBV19 to TRBJ2-2, with D possibly being TRBD1 (6 bases). V shed 7 bases and J shed 5 bases, with 11 bases lying between them. Germline loops: CDR1 LNHDA, CDR2 SQIVND (reference sequence). The CDR3 sequence is 13 residues long. CDR3 DNA sequence: TGTGCCAGTACCGTAACAGGGACCGGGGAGCTGTTTTTT. Amino acids: CASTVTGTGELFF.

V and J are TRBV19 and TRBJ1-2; 7 nucleotides align to TRBD1. This CDR3 spans 13 amino acids. Germline V CDR1 and CDR2: LNHDA, SQIVND (reference sequence). The V gene end was trimmed by 10 bases and the J gene end by 5 bases; junction bases not matched to a gene: 10. CDR3 loop: CATTPQGRYGYTF. The DNA of the CDR3 is TGTGCCACCACACCACAGGGGCGATATGGCTACACCTTC.